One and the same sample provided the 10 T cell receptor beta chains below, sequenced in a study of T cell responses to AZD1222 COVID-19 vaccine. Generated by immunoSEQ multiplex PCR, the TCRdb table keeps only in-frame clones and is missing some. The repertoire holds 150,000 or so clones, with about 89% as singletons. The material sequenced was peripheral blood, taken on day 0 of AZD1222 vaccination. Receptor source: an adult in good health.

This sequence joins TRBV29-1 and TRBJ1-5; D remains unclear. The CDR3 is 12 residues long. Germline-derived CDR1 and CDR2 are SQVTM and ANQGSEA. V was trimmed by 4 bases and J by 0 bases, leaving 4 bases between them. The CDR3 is CSVGDSNQPQHF. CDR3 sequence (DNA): TGCAGCGTTGGTGATAGCAATCAGCCCCAGCATTTT.

This chain's CDR3 is CASSGTVPSGNEQFF. Here the CDR3 DNA reads TGTGCCAGCAGTGGGACAGTACCCTCGGGGAATGAGCAGTTCTTC. V and J are TRBV2 and TRBJ2-1; D is perhaps TRBD1 (6 bases). This CDR3 has 15 residues. V gave up 4 bases and J gave up 7 bases, with 17 bases separating them. CDR1 is SNHLY and CDR2 is FYNNEI in the germline V gene.

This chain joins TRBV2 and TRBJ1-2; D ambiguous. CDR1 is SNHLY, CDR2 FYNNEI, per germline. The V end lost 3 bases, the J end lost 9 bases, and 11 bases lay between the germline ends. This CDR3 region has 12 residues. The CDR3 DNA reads TGTGCCAGCAGTGAGAAGGGAACGAGCTACACCTTC. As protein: CASSEKGTSYTF.

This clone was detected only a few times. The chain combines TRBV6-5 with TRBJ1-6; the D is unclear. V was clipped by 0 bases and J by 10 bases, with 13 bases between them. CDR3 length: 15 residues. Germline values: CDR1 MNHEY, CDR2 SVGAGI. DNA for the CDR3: TGTGCCAGCAGTTACTCACCCGACCGGAGGTCACCCCTCCACTTT. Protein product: CASSYSPDRRSPLHF.

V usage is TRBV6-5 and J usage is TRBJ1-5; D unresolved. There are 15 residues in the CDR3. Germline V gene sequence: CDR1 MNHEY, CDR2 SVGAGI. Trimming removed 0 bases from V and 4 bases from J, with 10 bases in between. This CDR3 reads CASSYSDGRNQPQHF. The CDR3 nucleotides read TGTGCCAGCAGTTACTCGGACGGCAGGAATCAGCCCCAGCATTTT.

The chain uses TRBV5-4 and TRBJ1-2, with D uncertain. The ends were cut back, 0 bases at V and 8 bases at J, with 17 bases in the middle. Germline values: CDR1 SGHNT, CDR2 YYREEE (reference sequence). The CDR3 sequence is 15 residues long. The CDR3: CASSLDAIRAGGYTF. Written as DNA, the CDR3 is TGTGCCAGCAGCTTGGACGCCATAAGGGCGGGAGGCTACACCTTC.

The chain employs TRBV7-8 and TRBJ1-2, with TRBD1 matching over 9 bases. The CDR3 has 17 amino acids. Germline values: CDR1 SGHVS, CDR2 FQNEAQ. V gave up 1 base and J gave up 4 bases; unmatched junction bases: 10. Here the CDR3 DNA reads TGTGCCAGCAGCTTAGGGTCACAGGGGGCGCGTTCCTATGGCTACACCTTC. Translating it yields CASSLGSQGARSYGYTF.

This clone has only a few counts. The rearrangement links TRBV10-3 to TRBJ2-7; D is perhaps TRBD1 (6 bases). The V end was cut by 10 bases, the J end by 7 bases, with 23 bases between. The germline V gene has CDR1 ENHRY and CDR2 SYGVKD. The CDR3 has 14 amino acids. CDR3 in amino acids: CATRDNSRTWEQYF. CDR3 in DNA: TGTGCCACCCGGGACAATTCTCGGACTTGGGAGCAGTACTTC.

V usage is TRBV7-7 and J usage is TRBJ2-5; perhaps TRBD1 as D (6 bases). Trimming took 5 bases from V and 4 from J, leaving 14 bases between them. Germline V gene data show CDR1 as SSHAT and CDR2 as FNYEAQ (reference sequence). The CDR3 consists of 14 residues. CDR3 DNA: TGTGCCAGCAGCATAACAGGGCAGGGAGAGACCCAGTACTTC. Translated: CASSITGQGETQYF.

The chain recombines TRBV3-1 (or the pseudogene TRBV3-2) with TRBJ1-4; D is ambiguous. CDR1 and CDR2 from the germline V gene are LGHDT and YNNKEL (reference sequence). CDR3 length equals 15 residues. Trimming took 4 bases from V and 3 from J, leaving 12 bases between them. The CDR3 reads CASSRYLGANEKLFF. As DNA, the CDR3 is TGTGCCAGCAGCCGTTACCTCGGGGCTAATGAAAAACTGTTTTTT.